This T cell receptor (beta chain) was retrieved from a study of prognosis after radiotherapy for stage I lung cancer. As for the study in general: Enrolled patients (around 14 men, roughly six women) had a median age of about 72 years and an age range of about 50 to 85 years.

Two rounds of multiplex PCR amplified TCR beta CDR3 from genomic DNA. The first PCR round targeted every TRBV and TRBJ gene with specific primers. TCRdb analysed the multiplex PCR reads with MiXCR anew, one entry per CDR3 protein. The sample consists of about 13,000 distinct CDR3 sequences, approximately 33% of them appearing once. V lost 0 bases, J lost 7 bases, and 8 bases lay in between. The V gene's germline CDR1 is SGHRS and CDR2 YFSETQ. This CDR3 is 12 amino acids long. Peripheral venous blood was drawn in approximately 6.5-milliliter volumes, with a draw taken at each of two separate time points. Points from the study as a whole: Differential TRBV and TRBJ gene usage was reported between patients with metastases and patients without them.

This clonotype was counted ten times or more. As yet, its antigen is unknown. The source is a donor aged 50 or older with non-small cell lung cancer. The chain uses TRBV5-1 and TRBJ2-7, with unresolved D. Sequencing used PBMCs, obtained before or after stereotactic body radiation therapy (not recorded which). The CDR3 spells CASSLGQEEQYF. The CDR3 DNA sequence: TGCGCCAGCAGCTTGGGTCAGGAGGAGCAGTACTTC.